This T cell receptor beta chain was observed in a study of shared clonotypes between healthy human individuals. Study outcomes and limitations: In general, naive subsets displayed greater estimated richness than memory subsets did.

Between the trimmed V and J ends, which lost 0 bases and 3 bases, there was a span of 12 bases. CDR1 is WNHNN and CDR2 is SYGVQD in the germline V gene (reference sequence). The CDR3 is 15 residues long. Each cell subset's genomic DNA was divided evenly among several immunoSEQ plates. Sequencing was performed with immunoSEQ multiplex PCR; in TCRdb, only in-frame clones are kept and a portion is missing. The sample carries some 2.1 million clones, over 85% recorded once. As to this clone: The target antigen is unknown.

The sequenced material came from naive CD4+ T cells sorted from blood. Regarding subset: CD45RA+ positively selected. The receptor's source is a man younger than 35 in good health. The genes are TRBV10-1 and TRBJ2-7, with D perhaps being TRBD1 or TRBD2 (7 bases each). This CDR3 reads CASSESGGGGYEQYF. CDR3 coding DNA: TGCGCCAGCAGTGAGTCGGGAGGGGGCGGCTACGAGCAGTACTTC.